These T cell receptor beta chains were read from a single sample in a study of blood T cell repertoires in COVID-19. The protocol was immunoSEQ multiplex PCR, while the TCRdb copy is restricted to in-frame clones and leaves out a portion. The repertoire consists of 250,000 to 350,000 clones, with about 90% occurring once and the leading ten covering around 2.1%. The specimen sequenced was peripheral blood. The receptors were gathered from a woman between 25 and 40 years old who had recovered from COVID-19. Both conserved end residues are part of each CDR3. Each record gives: CDR3 protein, CDR3 DNA, clone size, V gene, D gene, J gene. A D gene is named only where the DNA matches it firmly. Rows may omit the clone size; those that give it use once, few, many or a size class.

CASRDDRRTYEQYF,TGTGCCAGCAGGGACGACAGGCGCACCTACGAGCAGTACTTC,-,TRBV4-2,-,TRBJ2-7
CASSSPWEGLPYEQYF,TGTGCCAGCAGCTCCCCTTGGGAGGGCCTGCCCTACGAGCAGTACTTC,-,TRBV7-9,TRBD2,TRBJ2-7
CASSRQGQGSYNEQFF,TGTGCCAGCAGTCGACAGGGACAGGGCTCCTACAATGAGCAGTTCTTC,-,TRBV6-6,TRBD1,TRBJ2-1
CASSFRPGPDTQYF,TGTGCCAGCAGCTTTCGGCCAGGGCCAGATACGCAGTATTTT,-,TRBV5-6,-,TRBJ2-3
CASSPQGLAAYEQYF,TGTGCCAGCAGCCCCCAGGGCCTAGCGGCCTACGAGCAGTACTTC,-,TRBV4-2,TRBD2,TRBJ2-7
CASSIYPGTGKEETQYF,TGTGCCAGTAGTATATATCCCGGGACAGGGAAGGAGGAGACCCAGTACTTC,-,TRBV19,TRBD1,TRBJ2-5
CASLDRGSTEKLFF,TGTGCCAGTCTGGACAGGGGATCGACTGAAAAACTGTTTTTT,-,TRBV19,TRBD1,TRBJ1-4
CASSQGQTLNTEAFF,TGCGCCAGCAGCCAAGGACAGACTCTGAACACTGAAGCTTTCTTT,once,TRBV4-1,-,TRBJ1-1
CASSVWGYEQFF,TGTGCCAGCAGCGTTTGGGGCTATGAGCAGTTCTTC,-,TRBV9,-,TRBJ2-1
CASSLEQGRSSYNSPLHF,TGTGCCAGCAGCTTAGAACAGGGGAGGAGCTCCTATAATTCACCCCTCCACTTT,-,TRBV7-8,TRBD1,TRBJ1-6
CASSPTSTTDTQYF,TGTGCCAGTAGTCCAACCTCTACCACAGATACGCAGTATTTT,-,TRBV19,-,TRBJ2-3
CASSLGTGAYDREAFF,TGTGCCAGCAGCTTAGGGACAGGGGCGTATGATCGTGAAGCTTTCTTT,-,TRBV7-9,TRBD1,TRBJ1-1
CASSARDRTYEQYF,TGTGCCAGCAGCGCCCGGGACAGGACCTACGAGCAGTACTTC,-,TRBV7-9,TRBD1,TRBJ2-7
CASETGGDYGYTF,TGTGCCTCGGAGACAGGGGGCGACTATGGCTACACCTTC,-,TRBV30,TRBD1,TRBJ1-2
CASSLDPQPNTEAFF,TGTGCCAGCAGCTTGGATCCACAGCCGAACACTGAAGCTTTCTTT,-,TRBV5-4,-,TRBJ1-1
CASSPLGGYSYEQYF,TGTGCCAGCAGCCCGCTGGGGGGTTACTCCTACGAGCAGTACTTC,-,TRBV14,-,TRBJ2-7
CASMPGHLNTEAFF,TGTGCCAGCATGCCCGGACATTTGAACACTGAAGCTTTCTTT,-,TRBV2,-,TRBJ1-1
CASSVLASGDYGYIF,TGTGCCAGCAGCGTATTGGCCTCGGGGGACTATGGCTACATCTTC,once,TRBV9,-,TRBJ1-2
CASSFTGTYGYTF,TGTGCCAGCAGTTTCACAGGGACCTATGGCTACACCTTC,-,TRBV27,-,TRBJ1-2
CATFGSADTQYF,TGTGCCACTTTCGGGAGTGCGGATACGCAGTATTTT,-,TRBV28,-,TRBJ2-3
CASSPGQEFYEQYF,TGTGCCAGCAGCCCCGGACAGGAGTTCTACGAGCAGTACTTC,few,TRBV5-4,TRBD1,TRBJ2-7
CASSLSTGSRSYTF,TGTGCCAGCAGTTTATCCACCGGGAGTAGGAGCTACACCTTC,-,TRBV27,-,TRBJ1-2
CASSMVLANYEQYF,TGTGCCAGTAGTATGGTACTAGCGAACTACGAGCAGTACTTC,-,TRBV19,TRBD2,TRBJ2-7
CASQPLPTSNYGYTF,TGTGCCAGCCAACCACTGCCGACTTCTAATTATGGCTACACCTTC,few,TRBV19,-,TRBJ1-2
CASSIAPQHNEQFF,TGTGCCAGTAGTATAGCCCCACAACACAATGAGCAGTTCTTC,once,TRBV19,-,TRBJ2-1
CATSGAGAGANVLTF,TGTGCCACCAGCGGAGCGGGAGCTGGGGCCAACGTCCTGACTTTC,-,TRBV24-1,TRBD2,TRBJ2-6
CASSPNRGMETQYF,TGTGCCAGCAGCCCAAACAGGGGAATGGAGACCCAGTACTTC,-,TRBV11-2,TRBD1,TRBJ2-5
CASSSGGREGGEQYF,TGTGCCAGCAGCTCTGGCGGGCGGGAGGGGGGCGAGCAGTACTTC,-,TRBV28,TRBD2,TRBJ2-7
CAWSVPGQEGGYTF,TGTGCCTGGAGTGTACCGGGACAGGAGGGTGGCTACACCTTC,-,TRBV30,TRBD1,TRBJ1-2
CATSDPRTEQETQYF,TGTGCCACCAGTGACCCCCGGACAGAGCAAGAGACCCAGTACTTC,-,TRBV24-1,-,TRBJ2-5
CASSLGDLLGAGEQFF,TGCGCCAGCAGCTTGGGGGATTTGTTGGGGGCCGGTGAGCAGTTCTTC,-,TRBV5-1,-,TRBJ2-1
CASNMDRGPGAFF,TGTGCCAGCAACATGGACAGGGGGCCCGGAGCTTTCTTT,-,TRBV12-3/TRBV12-4,TRBD1,TRBJ1-1
CASSAGTTGNTIYF,TGTGCCAGCAGCGCCGGGACAACTGGAAACACCATATATTTT,-,TRBV9,-,TRBJ1-3
CASSAQGPYEQYF,TGTGCCAGCAGCGCCCAGGGCCCCTACGAGCAGTACTTC,-,TRBV27,-,TRBJ2-7
CASSVRGDYEQYF,TGTGCCAGCAGCGTACGGGGTGACTACGAGCAGTACTTC,-,TRBV12-3/TRBV12-4,-,TRBJ2-7
CATSREGAPSYEQYF,TGTGCCACCAGCAGAGAGGGGGCCCCCTCCTACGAGCAGTACTTC,-,TRBV15,-,TRBJ2-7
CASSFSGAQETQYF,TGTGCCAGCAGTTTCTCGGGAGCCCAAGAGACCCAGTACTTC,-,TRBV6-2/TRBV6-3,-,TRBJ2-5
CASSHAGEQYF,TGTGCCAGCAGTCACGCGGGCGAGCAGTACTTC,-,TRBV7-2,-,TRBJ2-7
CASNGDVNSPLHF,TGCGCCAGCAACGGGGATGTAAATTCACCCCTCCACTTT,-,TRBV10-2,-,TRBJ1-6
CATSETLLAGGTDTQYF,TGTGCCACCAGTGAGACTTTACTAGCCGGGGGCACAGATACGCAGTATTTT,-,TRBV24-1,-,TRBJ2-3
CAAGVGLAGEQFF,TGTGCCGCAGGGGTCGGGCTAGCGGGGGAGCAGTTCTTC,once,TRBV4-2,TRBD2,TRBJ2-1
CASSIAGSSYNEQFF,TGTGCCAGTAGTATAGCGGGTAGCTCCTACAATGAGCAGTTCTTC,-,TRBV19,-,TRBJ2-1
CASSLQGILNEQFF,TGTGCCAGCAGCTTACAGGGGATCCTAAATGAGCAGTTCTTC,-,TRBV7-2,-,TRBJ2-1
CASSDPGGLGQPQHF,TGTGCCAGCAGTGACCCCGGGGGGTTGGGTCAGCCCCAGCATTTT,-,TRBV2,-,TRBJ1-5
CASSSGTSGTTDTQYF,TGCGCCAGCAGCTCTGGGACTAGCGGGACCACAGATACGCAGTATTTT,-,TRBV5-1,TRBD2,TRBJ2-3
CASSYTGEGVHEQYF,TGCGCCAGCAGCTACACAGGGGAAGGTGTCCACGAGCAGTACTTC,-,TRBV5-1,TRBD1,TRBJ2-7
CASSLQGSVQPQHF,TGTGCCAGCAGCTTACAGGGCTCGGTTCAGCCCCAGCATTTT,few,TRBV7-8,-,TRBJ1-5
CASSLRDRPIHGYTF,TGTGCCAGCAGTTTGAGGGACAGGCCAATCCATGGCTACACCTTC,-,TRBV27,TRBD1,TRBJ1-2
CSAREGAGAFF,TGCAGTGCTAGAGAGGGGGCAGGAGCTTTCTTT,-,TRBV20-1,-,TRBJ1-1
CASSPGQGAREDEQYF,TGCGCCAGCTCCCCGGGACAGGGGGCGCGTGAAGACGAGCAGTACTTC,-,TRBV4-3,TRBD1,TRBJ2-7
CASSDQGQGRGNQPQHF,TGTGCCAGCAGTGACCAAGGACAGGGGCGCGGCAATCAGCCCCAGCATTTT,-,TRBV6-4,TRBD1,TRBJ1-5
CASSSHRGLAGGPGDIQYF,TGTGCCAGCAGCTCCCACCGCGGACTAGCGGGGGGGCCGGGGGACATTCAGTACTTC,-,TRBV7-2,TRBD2,TRBJ2-4
CASSPGGDAYEQYF,TGCGCCAGCAGCCCGGGGGGGGACGCCTACGAGCAGTACTTC,-,TRBV5-1,TRBD2,TRBJ2-7
CASSQARASSYEQYF,TGTGCCAGCAGCCAAGCACGAGCGAGCTCCTACGAGCAGTACTTC,-,TRBV4-2,-,TRBJ2-7
CASSLAGTVSTDTQYF,TGTGCCAGCAGCTTAGCTGGTACGGTTAGCACAGATACGCAGTATTTT,-,TRBV11-2,-,TRBJ2-3
CASSIETGTPYNEQFF,TGTGCCAGTAGTATAGAAACCGGGACACCATACAATGAGCAGTTCTTC,-,TRBV19,-,TRBJ2-1
CSARVYGNIQYF,TGCAGCGCCAGGGTTTACGGAAACATTCAGTACTTC,-,TRBV29-1,-,TRBJ2-4
CASSLDGQTVETQYF,TGTGCCAGCAGCTTAGACGGCCAGACTGTAGAGACCCAGTACTTC,-,TRBV7-2,-,TRBJ2-5